A few counts support the clone carrying this T cell receptor beta chain. The data stem from a study of blood T cell repertoires in COVID-19. Overall study: Acute and convalescent COVID-19 specimens originated in the United States, Italy and Spain.

The CDR3 totals 16 residues. The germline CDR1 and CDR2 sequences are LGHDT and YNNKEL (reference sequence). Trimming removed 0 bases from V and 7 bases from J; junction bases left unmatched: 7. Authors' analysis steps: Estimates of nucleated cell counts were drawn from the amplification of reference gene primers. Assay: immunoSEQ multiplex PCR; the TCRdb copy retains only in-frame clones and omits some. V and J calls and clone size are given by that table; D and trimming were obtained from the DNA. Among about 230,000 clones listed, around four fifths were seen once. The clonotype originates from a woman between 65 and 79 years old with active or convalescent COVID-19. The sample taken for sequencing was peripheral blood. The chain combines TRBV3-1 (or the pseudogene TRBV3-2) with TRBJ2-1, with 9 bases identical to TRBD1. CDR3 coding DNA: TGTGCCAGCAGCCAAGACTCAGGACAGGGGCCTAATGAGCAGTTCTTC. Amino acids: CASSQDSGQGPNEQFF.